These T cell receptor beta chains were read from a single sample in a study of CD8 T cells in ankylosing spondylitis. MiXCR, applied by TCRdb to the 5' RACE reads, yields one record per CDR3 protein. The sample shows about 500,000 distinct CDR3 sequences, about 12% of them seen only once. Material for sequencing was blood, either unsorted or a sorted T cell fraction (not recorded which). The receptors were gathered from a male donor with ankylosing spondylitis. The CDR3 runs from the conserved cysteine through the conserved F or W. A D gene is named only where the DNA matches it firmly. The size field is filled for only some rows; it gives once, few, many or a size class.

abundance | j_gene | d_gene | v_gene | CDR3nt | CDR3aa
NA | TRBJ2-7 | NA | TRBV25-1 | TGTGCCAGCAGTGAATTGCACGATACCTACGAGCAGTACTTC | CASSELHDTYEQYF
NA | TRBJ1-2 | NA | TRBV5-1 | TGCGCCAGCGGCCTCCGGGAAGGGGACTACACCTTC | CASGLREGDYTF
few | TRBJ2-1 | NA | TRBV2 | TGTGCCAGCAGTGAAAGAGTGGATGAGCAGTTCTTC | CASSERVDEQFF
few | TRBJ2-3 | TRBD2 | TRBV20-1 | TGCAGTGCAATAGCGGGAGGAGGGGCAGATACGCAGTATTTT | CSAIAGGGADTQYF
NA | TRBJ2-5 | TRBD2 | TRBV18 | TGTGCCAGCTCACCACCGCTAGCGGGAGAAGAGACCCAGTACTTC | CASSPPLAGEETQYF
many | TRBJ1-5 | NA | TRBV19 | TGTGCCAGTAGTACCCAGGGAGATCAGCCCCAGCATTTT | CASSTQGDQPQHF
few | TRBJ2-7 | TRBD2 | TRBV27 | TGTGCCACCGGCCGTGGACTAGCCTACGAGCAGTACTTC | CATGRGLAYEQYF
NA | TRBJ2-1 | TRBD1 | TRBV15 | TGTGCCACCAGCAGATTGAGGGACAGGGGAACCAATGAGCAGTTCTTC | CATSRLRDRGTNEQFF
few | TRBJ2-1 | TRBD2 | TRBV4-1 | TGCGCCAGCAGCACCAGTCCCACCGGGACTACCTTGTTAAATGAGCAGTTCTTC | CASSTSPTGTTLLNEQFF
many | TRBJ1-2 | TRBD1 | TRBV9 | TGTGCCAGCAGCGTCTCCGGACAGGGGGAAGGCTACACCTTC | CASSVSGQGEGYTF
NA | TRBJ1-5 | NA | TRBV6-1 | TGTGCCAGCAGCGCGGACAGAACCCAGGGCAATCAGCCCCAGCATTTT | CASSADRTQGNQPQHF
few | TRBJ2-2 | NA | TRBV11-3 | TGTGCCAGCAGCTTAGATTCAGGGAACCCGAACACCGGGGAGCTGTTTTTT | CASSLDSGNPNTGELFF
NA | TRBJ2-1 | NA | TRBV27 | TGTGCCAGCAGTTTGGACGGACTGGCCTACAATGAGCAGTTCTTC | CASSLDGLAYNEQFF
many | TRBJ2-3 | NA | TRBV6-6 | TGTGCCAGCAGTATCTTCACAGATACGCAGTATTTT | CASSIFTDTQYF
NA | TRBJ2-1 | TRBD2 | TRBV3-1 | TGTGCCAGCAGCCAAGATAGTCCCAGACTAGCGGGTTGGCGGGGTGAGCAGTTCTTC | CASSQDSPRLAGWRGEQFF
NA | TRBJ1-1 | NA | TRBV12-3/TRBV12-4 | TGTGCCAGCAGTTTACCAGACAGGACAGCAGAAGCTTTCTTT | CASSLPDRTAEAFF
NA | TRBJ1-6 | TRBD1 | TRBV5-6 | TGTGCCAGCAGCCTCTTGACAGGGGGAAATTCACCCCTCCACTTT | CASSLLTGGNSPLHF
NA | TRBJ2-1 | NA | TRBV12-3/TRBV12-4 | TGTGCCAGCAGTCTGGACTTCAGCTCCTACAATGAGCAGTTCTTC | CASSLDFSSYNEQFF
NA | TRBJ2-1 | TRBD2 | TRBV11-2 | TGTGCCAGCAGCGTAAAGCTAGCGGGAGTTTACAATGAGCAGTTCTTC | CASSVKLAGVYNEQFF
few | TRBJ2-6 | NA | TRBV2 | TGTGCCAGCAGTGAGGTATTTTGGGGTACAGGTATGAACTCTGGGGCCAACGTCCTGACTTTC | CASSEVFWGTGMNSGANVLTF
few | TRBJ1-2 | NA | TRBV12-3/TRBV12-4 | TGTGCCACCCAACCTTCTGGTATCGGCTACACCTTC | CATQPSGIGYTF
few | TRBJ1-1 | TRBD1 | TRBV5-1 | TGCGCCAGCAGCTTTACGACAGGGAGGACTGAAGCTTTCTTT | CASSFTTGRTEAFF
many | TRBJ2-7 | TRBD1 | TRBV10-3 | TGTGCCATCACCACCGGGACAGGGGAAGAGCAGTACTTC | CAITTGTGEEQYF
NA | TRBJ2-5 | NA | TRBV12-3/TRBV12-4 | TGTGCCAGGAGTTTAGCGCAGGGGCAAGAGACCCAGTACTTC | CARSLAQGQETQYF
NA | TRBJ2-1 | NA | TRBV27 | TGTGCCAGCAGTAGACTAAGAGGGGGGGGGCATGAGCAGTTCTTC | CASSRLRGGGHEQFF
NA | TRBJ2-7 | TRBD2 | TRBV12-3/TRBV12-4 | TGTGCCAGCAGTTCCGGGACTAGCGGGAACGCCTACGAGCAGTACTTC | CASSSGTSGNAYEQYF
NA | TRBJ2-1 | NA | TRBV10-3 | TGTGCCATCAGTGAGTCGATAGGAGGTGGATCCTACAATGAGCAGTTCTTC | CAISESIGGGSYNEQFF
few | TRBJ2-7 | TRBD2 | TRBV7-8 | TGTGCCAGCAGCTTTGGGACTAGCGGAGGATCGGGCGAGCAGTACTTC | CASSFGTSGGSGEQYF
few | TRBJ2-1 | TRBD2 | TRBV6-5 | TGTGCCAGCAGTTACAAGCGGGAGTCCTCCTACAATGAGCAGTTCTTC | CASSYKRESSYNEQFF
many | TRBJ1-1 | NA | TRBV5-1 | TGCGCCAGCAGCTTGAGTGGATTTGAAGCTTTCTTT | CASSLSGFEAFF